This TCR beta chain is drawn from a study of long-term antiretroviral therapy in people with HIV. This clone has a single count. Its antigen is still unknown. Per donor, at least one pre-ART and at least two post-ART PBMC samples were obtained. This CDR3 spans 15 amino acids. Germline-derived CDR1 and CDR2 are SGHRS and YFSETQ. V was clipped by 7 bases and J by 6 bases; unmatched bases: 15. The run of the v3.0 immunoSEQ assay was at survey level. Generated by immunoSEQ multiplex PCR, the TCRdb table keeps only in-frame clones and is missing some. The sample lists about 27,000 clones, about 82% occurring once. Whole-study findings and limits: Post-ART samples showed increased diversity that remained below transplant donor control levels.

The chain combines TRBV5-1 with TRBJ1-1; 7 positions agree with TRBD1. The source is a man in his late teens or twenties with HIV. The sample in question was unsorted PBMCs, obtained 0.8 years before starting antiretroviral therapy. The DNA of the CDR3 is TGCGCCAGCGCAGACGGAGGGGGCGGAATAGCTGAAGCTTTCTTT. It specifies CASADGGGGIAEAFF.